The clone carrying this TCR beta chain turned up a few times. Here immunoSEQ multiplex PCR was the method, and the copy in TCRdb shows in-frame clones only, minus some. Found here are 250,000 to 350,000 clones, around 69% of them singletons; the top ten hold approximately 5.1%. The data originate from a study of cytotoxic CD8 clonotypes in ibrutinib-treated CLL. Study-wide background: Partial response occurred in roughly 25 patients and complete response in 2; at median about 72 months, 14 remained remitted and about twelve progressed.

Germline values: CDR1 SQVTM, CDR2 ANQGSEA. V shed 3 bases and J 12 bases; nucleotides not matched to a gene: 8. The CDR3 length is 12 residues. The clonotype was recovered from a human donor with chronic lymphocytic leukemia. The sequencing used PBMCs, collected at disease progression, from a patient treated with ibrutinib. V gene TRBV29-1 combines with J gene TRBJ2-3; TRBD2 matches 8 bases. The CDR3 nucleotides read TGCAGCGTTGACGCTGCGGGGGGATTTCAGTATTTT. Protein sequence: CSVDAAGGFQYF.